This T cell receptor beta chain was profiled in a study of cytomegalovirus exposure and HLA in healthy donors. PCR was performed using 60 Vbeta and 13 Jbeta primers. Only in-frame clones appear in the TCRdb table, and some are missing; sequencing was by immunoSEQ multiplex PCR. The table has some 200,000 clones, around 85% seen once. Germline V gives CDR1 LNHDA, CDR2 SQIVND (reference sequence). J gave up 3 bases and V 7 bases, and 6 bases lay outside the gene matches. The CDR3 runs to 14 residues. The TCR was taken from a man aged 50-59 years in good health and CMV-seronegative. The sample was PBMCs. The chain combines TRBV19 with TRBJ2-1; 7 bases fit TRBD2. Here the CDR3 reads CASMAGVNYNEQFF. Here the CDR3 DNA reads TGTGCCAGTATGGCGGGGGTGAACTACAATGAGCAGTTCTTC.